This TCR beta chain appears in the sequencing data of a study of glioma-infiltrating T cells after dendritic cell vaccination. Libraries were prepared by immunoSEQ multiplex PCR; TCRdb keeps only in-frame clonotypes and omits some of them. This table has more than 95,000 clones, 80% appearing once. Germline V lookup: CDR1 MGHDK, CDR2 SYGVNS. The V end lost 3 bases, the J end lost 2 bases, and 11 bases lay between the germline ends. The CDR3 consists of 15 residues. This clone was detected only a few times. Time point denoted: after dendritic cell vaccination, including at tumor progression/relapse. The chain combines TRBV25-1 with TRBJ2-1; perhaps TRBD2 as D (5 bases). Specimen: blood, collected after dendritic cell vaccination. The receptor comes from a human donor with glioblastoma. As DNA, the CDR3 is TGTGCCAGCAGTGACGACTGGGGAGCCTACAATGAGCAGTTCTTC. Encoded protein: CASSDDWGAYNEQFF.